Below are 21 T cell receptor beta chains sequenced from a single sample in a study of read filtering for tumor transcriptome and immune sequencing. The library was built from roughly 400 ng RNA with molecular barcoded adaptors for alpha/delta and beta/gamma chains. TCRdb reprocessed the reads with MiXCR, giving one entry per CDR3 protein. This table holds approximately 90,000 distinct CDR3 sequences, roughly a fifth found once. Sequenced sample: a population of CD138-negative cells sorted from bone marrow. These receptors originate from a donor aged 40 or over with multiple myeloma.

V and J are TRBV18 and TRBJ2-1, with a tentative D call TRBD2 (5 bases). V was trimmed by 3 bases and J by 7 bases, leaving 22 bases between them. CDR1 KGHSH and CDR2 LQKENI come from the germline V gene. The CDR3 contains 17 residues. This CDR3 is CASSPLPFGSGCNEQFF. CDR3 nucleotides: TGTGCCAGCTCACCTCTACCCTTTGGGAGCGGATGTAATGAGCAGTTCTTC.

Concerning this clonotype: This may be a read error: a much more frequent sequence differs by one nucleotide. V usage is TRBV5-1 and J usage is TRBJ1-1; D gene unclear. The CDR3 is 17 amino acids. Trimming removed 4 bases at V and 0 bases at J, with 19 bases between. Germline V gene data show CDR1 as SGHRS and CDR2 as YFSETQ. The CDR3 sequence is CASSPDRSGGLNTEAFF. CDR3 nucleotides: TGCGCCAGCAGCCCCGATCGCTCGGGCGGCTTGAACACTGAAGCTTTCTTT.

This clonotype has more than one count but fewer than ten. The V gene is TRBV19, the J gene TRBJ2-5, with D perhaps matching TRBD1 (5 bases). Germline CDR1 LNHDA, CDR2 SQIVND (reference sequence). The CDR3 is made up of 13 amino acids. V was cut by 3 bases and J by 4 bases, with 9 bases left in between. CDR3 coding DNA: TGTGCCAGTAGTATCCAGGGCGGAGAGACCCAGTACTTC. This encodes CASSIQGGETQYF.

The chain couples TRBV28 to TRBJ2-5; either TRBD1 or TRBD2 may supply D (5 bases each). This CDR3 is built from 13 residues. V was pared by 5 bases and J by 5 bases, with 12 bases between. Germline assignment: CDR1 MDHEN and CDR2 SYDVKM. CDR3 DNA: TGTGCCAGCAGTGACAGAGGGAAGGAGACCCAGTACTTC. It translates to CASSDRGKETQYF.

In regard to this clonotype: The CDR3 carries no conserved terminal phenylalanine or tryptophan, so it likely arises from a read error. The rearrangement joins TRBV11-2 to TRBJ1-5, with 9 bases lining up with TRBD1. Germline-derived CDR1 and CDR2 are SGHAT and FQNNGV. J was trimmed by 7 bases and V by 6 bases; bases with no gene match: 4. The CDR3 is made up of 13 amino acids. CDR3 sequence: CASSTDRGQPQHL. The CDR3 nucleotides are TGTGCCAGCAGTACGGACAGGGGCCAGCCCCAGCATCTT.

The sample holds many counts of this clonotype. The chain joins TRBV5-1 to TRBJ1-6, with TRBD1 as a possible D gene (6 bases). The CDR3 contains 14 residues. The V and J ends lost 4 bases and 4 bases respectively, with 9 bases between them. The V gene's germline CDR1 is SGHRS and CDR2 YFSETQ. This CDR3 reads CASSRDIYNSPLHF. In nucleotides, the CDR3 is TGCGCCAGCAGCAGGGACATTTATAATTCACCCCTCCACTTT.

This clonotype was detected only a few times. The chain employs TRBV5-1 and TRBJ2-5, with 12 bases fitting TRBD2. J gave up 0 bases and V 4 bases, and 10 bases lay outside the gene matches. Germline CDR1 and CDR2: SGHRS and YFSETQ. CDR3 length equals 18 residues. CDR3 amino acids: CASSRRLAGERYQETQYF. CDR3 DNA: TGCGCCAGCAGCCGCCGACTAGCGGGGGAAAGATACCAAGAGACCCAGTACTTC.

The table lists this clonotype with many counts. The gene calls are TRBV5-1 and TRBJ1-1; D call uncertain. Germline V gene data show CDR1 as SGHRS and CDR2 as YFSETQ. This CDR3 is 18 amino acids long. Trimming took 1 base from V and 0 from J, leaving 19 bases between them. CDR3: CASSLFASLPGMNTEAFF. CDR3 DNA sequence: TGCGCCAGCAGCTTGTTCGCCAGCCTCCCCGGGATGAACACTGAAGCTTTCTTT. Drawing the rest from reference TRBV5-1 and TRBJ1-1, the complete variable domain is KAGVTQTPRYLIKTRGQQVTLSCSPISGHRSVSWYQQTPGQGLQFLFEYFSETQRNKGNFPGRFSGRQFSNSRSEMNVSTLELGDSALYLCASSLFASLPGMNTEAFFGQGTRLTVV.

The gene calls are TRBV28 and TRBJ2-5, with D possibly matching TRBD2 (5 bases). The germline V and J ends were trimmed by 5 bases and 7 bases, with 14 bases remaining between them. CDR1 and CDR2 from the germline V gene are MDHEN and SYDVKM. The CDR3 is 13 amino acids. CDR3 sequence: CASSGGAPWTQYF. The CDR3 DNA is TGTGCCAGCAGTGGAGGAGCCCCCTGGACCCAGTACTTC.

Many counts were recorded for this clonotype. This chain links TRBV12-3 or TRBV12-4 with TRBJ2-2; no firm D call. Trimming removed 5 bases from V and 2 bases from J, with 12 bases in between. This CDR3 region has 15 residues. The CDR3 bases are TGTGCCAGCAGTCTCCCGGACGGCAACACCGGGGAGCTGTTTTTT. Protein product: CASSLPDGNTGELFF.

This clonotype was detected a few times. Being one base from a much bigger clone, this may be a read error. The rearrangement links TRBV3-1 to TRBJ1-4; D may be TRBD1 (5 bases). The CDR3 loop spans 16 amino acids. Germline CDR1 reads LGHDT; CDR2 reads YNNKEL (reference sequence). CDR3 in DNA: TGTGCCAGCAGCCAAGCCCGTGCAAGGCGAGGGGAAAAACTGATTTTT. It is translated as CASSQARARRGEKLIF.

In this sample, this clonotype turned up many times. The rearrangement joins TRBV30 to TRBJ2-5, with unresolved D. The CDR3 is 12 amino acids. Between the trimmed V and J ends, which lost 7 bases and 5 bases, there was a span of 14 bases. Germline CDR1 is GTSNPN and CDR2 is SVGIG (reference sequence). The CDR3 spells CASQVTYETQYF. The CDR3 region has the DNA TGTGCCTCCCAGGTGACTTATGAGACCCAGTACTTC.

This clonotype has ten or more counts. This rearrangement joins TRBV29-1 to TRBJ2-1; a possible D gene is TRBD2 (5 bases). The CDR3 has 11 amino acids. V was trimmed by 8 bases and J by 9 bases, leaving 14 bases between them. Looked up from germline, CDR1 is SQVTM and CDR2 is ANQGSEA. CDR3 region: CSPWRGSEQFF. CDR3 coding DNA: TGCAGCCCCTGGAGAGGGAGTGAGCAGTTCTTC.

This clonotype was detected a few times. The genes are TRBV6-2 or TRBV6-3 and TRBJ1-5; D might be TRBD1 (6 bases). The V end lost 6 bases, the J end lost 3 bases, and 12 bases lay between the germline ends. CDR1 and CDR2 (germline): MNHEY, SVGEGT. The CDR3 covers 14 residues. The CDR3 region has the DNA TGTGCCAGCAGCCGACGACAGGTCAATCAGCCCCAGCATTTT. This translates into CASSRRQVNQPQHF.

The table lists this clonotype with many counts. This chain uses TRBV6-1 with TRBJ1-2, with D unresolved. Trimming removed 2 bases at V and 2 bases at J, with 9 bases between. Germline lookup yields CDR1 MNHNS and CDR2 SASEGT. The CDR3 loop spans 14 amino acids. CDR3 DNA: TGTGCCAGCAGTGAAAACAGACTCAACTATGGCTACACCTTC. Protein product: CASSENRLNYGYTF.

This clonotype appeared many times. The J gene is TRBJ2-1, the V gene TRBV25-1; 10 nucleotides agree with TRBD1. Germline lookup yields CDR1 MGHDK and CDR2 SYGVNS. Germline trimming cut 2 bases from V and 4 bases from J; bases unmatched to any gene: 5. The CDR3 extends over 16 amino acids. Here the CDR3 DNA reads TGTGCCAGCAGTGAACCTCGGACAGGGGGTTACAATGAGCAGTTCTTC. Translated, it gives CASSEPRTGGYNEQFF.

This clonotype was found a few times. The conserved closing phenylalanine or tryptophan is absent in this CDR3, likely reflecting a read error. The chain combines TRBV2 with TRBJ1-6, with 7 bases lining up with TRBD1. The trim removed 8 bases at V and 4 bases at J, leaving 5 bases unmatched. The CDR3 is made up of 14 amino acids. Germline CDR1 SNHLY, CDR2 FYNNEI. The CDR3 loop reads CASGKQGYNSPLHS. For the CDR3, the DNA is TGTGCCAGCGGGAAACAGGGGTATAATTCACCCCTCCACTCT.

This clonotype was detected many times. The V gene is TRBV20-1, the J gene TRBJ1-3, with TRBD1 identical over 7 bases. Per germline, CDR1 DFQATT and CDR2 SNEGSKA (reference sequence). This CDR3 has 14 amino acids. V shed 5 bases and J 2 bases; nucleotides not matched to a gene: 6. The CDR3, as DNA: TGCAGTGCTCCCCTCCAGGGGGCTGGAAACACCATATATTTT. Translated, it gives CSAPLQGAGNTIYF.

This clonotype was seen ten or more times. The V gene is TRBV29-1, the J gene TRBJ1-1; D unresolved. The V gene's germline CDR1 is SQVTM and CDR2 ANQGSEA. Trimming cost V 0 bases and J 5 bases, with 7 bases left between them. The CDR3 spans 12 residues. This CDR3 reads CSVEDAGTEAFF. DNA of the CDR3: TGCAGCGTTGAAGACGCGGGAACTGAAGCTTTCTTT.

This clonotype was picked up many times. The rearrangement joins TRBV18 to TRBJ2-2; possible D gene TRBD2, 5 bases. Per germline, CDR1 KGHSH and CDR2 LQKENI. Trimming pared 1 base from V and 4 bases from J, leaving 10 bases between. The CDR3 is made up of 15 amino acids. Here the CDR3 reads CASSPQLGPTGELFF. The DNA for the CDR3 is TGTGCCAGCTCACCACAACTAGGGCCCACCGGGGAGCTGTTTTTT.

With regard to this clonotype: A far more abundant clone sits one base away, making this likely a read error. The V call is TRBV5-1, the J call TRBJ2-1, with 7 bases matching TRBD1. The end of the DNA fits TRBJ2-7 better, so the J call may be wrong. This CDR3 spans 14 amino acids. In germline, CDR1 is SGHRS, CDR2 YFSETQ. CDR3 DNA sequence: TGCGCCGGCAGCGCAGGACAGGCGACCTACGAGCAGTACTTC. Protein sequence: CAGSAGQATYEQYF.